The entry that follows covers one TCR beta chain sequence. The antigen it binds to is not known. One base away there is no much larger clone; base qualities are not given. This entry comes from a study of T cells in Graves' hyperthyroidism and ophthalmopathy (dated by TCRdb to the late 2010s). Background on the whole study: Peripheral blood samples were taken at initial diagnosis, before any treatment was given. To identify TCR V-J signatures that set the groups apart, the researchers used a discovery cohort of about a hundred patients, made up of under 50 with Graves' ophthalmopathy and some 58 with stable Graves' hyperthyroidism. An independent validation cohort of around 19 hyperthyroidism patients and approximately 16 patients who later progressed to ophthalmopathy tested prospective prediction of ophthalmopathy. The 95 to 100 discovery patients were randomly split 7:3 into training and test sets. In about 6 Graves' hyperthyroidism patients, the study also compared T-cell repertoires from thyroid tissue with T-cell repertoires from blood. Following sampling, methimazole starting at 30 mg daily was given to hyperthyroidism patients, and high-dose intravenous methylprednisolone was given to ophthalmopathy patients. TCR Vbeta CDR3 sequencing of around 130 peripheral blood samples (more than 40 ophthalmopathy, about 74 hyperthyroidism and roughly 17 progressor patients) is reported in the paper.

The full study reports these points: Ophthalmopathy was separated from stable hyperthyroidism by a 13 V-J signature model, with 85% to 90% sensitivity and roughly 81% specificity obtained in cross-validation and 80%/75% obtained in testing. Most expanded thyroid clonotypes (frequency above 0.001) were also detected in blood, a finding suggesting that blood repertoires may reflect thyroid immune responses. Sample size was not statistically predetermined, and investigators were not blinded to group allocation. In validation, the model predicted progression to ophthalmopathy a median of 6.5 months before onset, with around 70% sensitivity and 72.22% specificity.

Taken from cysteine to phenylalanine, the CDR3 has 17 residues. Only CDR3 DNA remains: 51 bases, in frame from the first base. The V and J ends are trimmed by 0 bases and 1 base, leaving 15 bases between them. CDR1 and CDR2 (SGHDN, FVKESK) derive from the germline V gene. Hyperthyroidism patients were newly diagnosed, had a disease duration of under 2 months, and were aged 18 to 65 years. Exclusion was applied to patients with uncontrolled infections, other autoimmune diseases, pregnancy or lactation. Diagnoses were based on clinical symptoms, serum thyroxine and TRAb, thyroid ultrasound and orbital computed tomography. Blood from progressor patients was drawn when they were first diagnosed with hyperthyroidism, before any ophthalmopathy symptoms appeared. PBMCs were separated from 7.5 to 10 ml of fresh peripheral blood using Ficoll-Paque density gradient centrifugation. Patients classed as progressors first received a Graves' hyperthyroidism diagnosis and then went on to develop ophthalmopathy during follow-up. Total RNA was extracted using Trizol reagent, and RNA quality was assessed on an Agilent 2100 Bioanalyzer.

The TCR beta CDR3 regions were amplified from RNA transcripts. A first-round RT-PCR of the TCR CDR3 used the HTBI primer set with the Qiagen OneStep RT-PCR kit. A second multiplex PCR round built the libraries, followed by size selection and purification. Libraries were sequenced paired-end with 100 bp reads on an Illumina HiSeq2000. On the authors' methods: SOAPnuke was used to process the raw data, with reads discarded if the reads contained adapters or uncalled bases, had a mean Phred below 15, or lacked an exact constant-primer or identifier match. High-quality paired reads were merged using COPE v1.2.5, and each unique nucleotide sequence was defined as a clonotype. MiTCR v1.1 was used to align the clonotypes against IMGT TRBV, TRBD and TRBJ reference segments. Only V-J combinations with frequency above 0.0001, covering about 99% of repertoires, were analysed. A TCS score was defined as the ratio between F50 (clonal expansion) and ExV (chaos), using BLOSUM62-based TCRdist between CDR3 peptides within each V-J. Welch's t-statistics and random forest reduced approximately 520 V-J features to 10 to 15, which were used in a naive Bayes classifier (R e1071). TCRdb took the public reads, trimmed them with fastp at Q25, ran MiXCR for clone calling and kept in-frame beta chains. A single entry per CDR3 protein holds the most common genes and DNA from its merged rows. The authors' filters were not applied to this entry. This sample gives about 770,000 distinct CDR3 sequences in total; around 20% of them show up just once. The ten most abundant clones make up approximately 15% of the sample.

Here the chain combines TRBV14 and TRBJ1-1, with the D segment identity uncertain. The specimen was blood. The clonotype was recovered from a woman aged 45 to 65 with Graves' hyperthyroidism that later progressed to Graves' ophthalmopathy. The DNA sequence follows: TGTGCCAGCAGCCAAGAAATCGGGAGTCGGGGGAACACTGAAGCTTTCTTT. Its product reads: CASSQEIGSRGNTEAFF.